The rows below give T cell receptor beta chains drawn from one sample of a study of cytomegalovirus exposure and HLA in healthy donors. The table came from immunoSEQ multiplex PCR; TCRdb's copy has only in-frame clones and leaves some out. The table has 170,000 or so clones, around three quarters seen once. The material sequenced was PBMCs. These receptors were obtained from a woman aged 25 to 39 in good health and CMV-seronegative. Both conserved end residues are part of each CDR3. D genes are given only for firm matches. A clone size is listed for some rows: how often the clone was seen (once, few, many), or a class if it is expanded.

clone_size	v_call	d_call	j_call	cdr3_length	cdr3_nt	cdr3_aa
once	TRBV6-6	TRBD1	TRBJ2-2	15	TGTGCCAGCAGGACGGGACAGGCTAACACCGGGGAGCTGTTTTTT	CASRTGQANTGELFF
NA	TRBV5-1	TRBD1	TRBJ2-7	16	TGCGCCAGCAGCCCCCTCGAAGGGACAGGGGGTTACGAGCAGTACTTC	CASSPLEGTGGYEQYF
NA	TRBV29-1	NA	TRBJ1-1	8	TGCAGCGCACGAGGAGCTTTCTTT	CSARGAFF
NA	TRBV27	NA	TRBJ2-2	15	TGTGCCAGCAGTTTAAGCGGGACACACACCGGGGAGCTGTTTTTT	CASSLSGTHTGELFF
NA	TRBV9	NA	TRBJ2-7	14	TGTGCCAGCAGCCCCCCAGCGAGCTCCTACGAGCAGTACTTC	CASSPPASSYEQYF
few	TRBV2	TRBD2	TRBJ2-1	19	TGTGCCAGCAGTGAAAGCGTTAGCGGGGGCGCCCCTTTTTACAATGAGCAGTTCTTC	CASSESVSGGAPFYNEQFF
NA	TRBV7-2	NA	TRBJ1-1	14	TGTGCCAGCAGCCCAAACCCAGGGTTGACTGAAGCTTTCTTT	CASSPNPGLTEAFF
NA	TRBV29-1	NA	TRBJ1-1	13	TGCAGCGTTCTCGACTGGAAAAATTTGGAAGCTTTCTTT	CSVLDWKNLEAFF
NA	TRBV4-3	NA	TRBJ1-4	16	TGCGCCAGCAGCCAAGAGGGGCAGGACCGAAGTGAAAAACTGTTTTTT	CASSQEGQDRSEKLFF
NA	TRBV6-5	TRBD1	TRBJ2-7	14	TGTGCCAGCAGCAGGACAGGGAGCTCCTACGAGCAGTACTTC	CASSRTGSSYEQYF
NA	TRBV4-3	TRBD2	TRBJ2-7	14	TGCGCCAGCAGCCCCCGGGACTACTCCTACGAGCAGTACTTC	CASSPRDYSYEQYF
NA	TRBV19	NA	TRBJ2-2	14	TGTGCCAGTAGGACGGGGACTTACACCGGGGAGCTGTTTTTT	CASRTGTYTGELFF
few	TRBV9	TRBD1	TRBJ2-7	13	TGTGCCAGCAGCCCTGGACAGGGTGACGAGCAGTACTTC	CASSPGQGDEQYF
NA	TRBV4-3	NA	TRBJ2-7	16	TGCGCCAGCAGCCAAGAGCTAGCAAATAATTACTACGAGCAGTACTTC	CASSQELANNYYEQYF
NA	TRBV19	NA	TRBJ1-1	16	TGTGCCAGTAGTGACCTTCCGACAGTTATGAACACTGAAGCTTTCTTT	CASSDLPTVMNTEAFF
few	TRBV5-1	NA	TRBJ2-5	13	TGCGCCAGCAGCTTGGCTAGAGTCGAGACCCAGTACTTC	CASSLARVETQYF
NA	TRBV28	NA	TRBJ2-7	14	TGTGCCAGTACCACCGGGACAAGGCCCCCCGTTTTGTACTTC	CASTTGTRPPVLYF
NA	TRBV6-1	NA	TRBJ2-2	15	TGTGCCAGCATGAATGGGCAGGGGGGCACCGGGGAGCTGTTTTTT	CASMNGQGGTGELFF
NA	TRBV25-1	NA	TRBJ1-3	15	TGTGCCAGCACGGGATCCGGGGTTCGCGGAAACACCATATATTTT	CASTGSGVRGNTIYF
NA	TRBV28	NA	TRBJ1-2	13	TGTGCCAGCAGTTTATTCGAGAACTATGGCTACACCTTC	CASSLFENYGYTF
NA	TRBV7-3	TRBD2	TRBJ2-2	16	TGTGCCAGCACCCCACGGGGCGGGGGGGGCACCGGGGAGCTGTTTTTT	CASTPRGGGGTGELFF
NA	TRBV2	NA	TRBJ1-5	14	TGTGCCAGCAGTGAAGTCGTTAGTAATCAGCCCCAGCATTTT	CASSEVVSNQPQHF
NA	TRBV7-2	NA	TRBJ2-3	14	TGTGCCAGCAGCTTAGCAGGACACACAGATACGCAGTATTTT	CASSLAGHTDTQYF
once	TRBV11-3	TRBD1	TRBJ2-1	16	TGTGCCAGCAGCTTACACGGGACAGTATCCTACAATGAGCAGTTCTTC	CASSLHGTVSYNEQFF
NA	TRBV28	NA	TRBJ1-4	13	TGTGCCAGCAGTTTCGGCGGGAGAGAAAAACTGTTTTTT	CASSFGGREKLFF
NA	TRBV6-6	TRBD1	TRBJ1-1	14	TGTGCCAGCAGTTACGGGACAGAGAACACTGAAGCTTTCTTT	CASSYGTENTEAFF
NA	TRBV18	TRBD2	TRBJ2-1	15	TGTGCCAGCTCGCTGGGACTAGCGGGGTACAATGAGCAGTTCTTC	CASSLGLAGYNEQFF
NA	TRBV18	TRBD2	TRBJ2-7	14	TGTGCCAGCTCACCTAGCGGGAGGGCCTACGAGCAGTACTTC	CASSPSGRAYEQYF
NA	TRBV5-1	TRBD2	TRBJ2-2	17	TGCGCCAGCAGCCAGGGACTAGCGGGAGTGGTGACCGGGGAGCTGTTTTTT	CASSQGLAGVVTGELFF
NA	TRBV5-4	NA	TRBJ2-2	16	TGTGCCAGCAGCTTATCGGCGACAGGCCTAACAGGGGAGCTGTTTTTT	CASSLSATGLTGELFF